This T cell receptor beta chain comes out of a study of human T cells and chemical hapten exposure. The overall study: A roughly 2 cm by roughly 2 cm inner upper arm patch received 2% DPC for sensitization.

Time point of the sample: patch test 3, about 24 weeks after DPC sensitization. Indicated treatment: therapeutic diphenylcyclopropenone sensitization with weekly scalp DPC. Each CDR3 protein gets one entry after TCRdb re-called the RACE reads with MiXCR. This table holds more than 85,000 distinct CDR3 sequences, 30% to 35% found once. The material sequenced was whole blood, taken in connection with sensitization to the hapten diphenylcyclopropenone (DPC). The receptor was isolated from a man aged 40-55 years with alopecia areata. Some clones in this sample may be carry-over from other donors' samples.

CDR3 sequence (DNA): TGTGCCAGCAGTGATCAGAGTCTAGCCAAAAACATTCAGTACTTC. Its protein is CASSDQSLAKNIQYF. The chain uses TRBV6-1 and TRBJ2-4; D remains unclear. The CDR3 totals 15 residues. Germline loops: CDR1 MNHNS, CDR2 SASEGT. The V gene lost 3 bases and the J gene lost 0 bases, with 9 bases spanning the gap.